The T cell receptor beta chain under discussion was sequenced for a study of untreated major depressive disorder. Study-wide findings and caveats: Findings may not generalize because the study sample was small.

To note about this clone: As yet, its antigen is unknown.

The assay was immunoSEQ multiplex PCR, and TCRdb's table has in-frame clones only and misses some. The data show nearly 20,000 clones, about 85% seen once. Magnetic negative selection enriched CD4+ T cells from thawed PBMCs. CD4+ T cell purity was typically about 94%. Input material: CD4+ T cells from PBMCs. This TCR was sampled from a woman under 40 in good health.

CDR3 nucleotide sequence: TGTGCCAGCAGCCAAGATTACGGGAAGGAAGAGACCCAGTACTTC. Encoded protein: CASSQDYGKEETQYF. The gene calls are TRBV4-2 and TRBJ2-5, with D possibly TRBD2 on 5 matching bases. The germline CDR1 and CDR2 sequences are LGHNA and YNFKEQ. This CDR3 is built from 15 residues. V lost 0 bases to trimming and J lost 3 bases, with 11 bases between them.